This entry lists 14 T cell receptor beta chains sequenced from one sample in a study of beta chain features in type 1 diabetes. The study's findings and limits: Type 1 diabetes patients had moderately but significantly shorter TCRB CDR3s in all four CD4+ subsets.

Investigators reverse transcribed all isolated RNA, so they sequenced expressed TCRB transcripts. The data were produced by immunoSEQ multiplex PCR, yet TCRdb's version contains in-frame clones alone and is incomplete. The data hold approximately 360,000 clones, with 10% to 15% observed a single time. These receptors lack a known antigen. The sequenced material came from naive CD4+ T cells from blood. The receptor source for this set is a woman younger than 30 with type 1 diabetes.

This clone has only a few counts. V usage is TRBV6-5 and J usage is TRBJ2-2; no clear D. CDR3 size: 13 residues. Deletions cut 7 bases from V and 1 base from J, with 7 bases between. Germline values: CDR1 MNHEY, CDR2 SVGAGI. The CDR3 DNA reads as TGTGCCAGCAATCCAAAGAACACCGGGGAGCTGTTTTTT. Its translation: CASNPKNTGELFF.

This clone was counted between two and nine times. V gene TRBV30 combines with J gene TRBJ2-1; D is possibly TRBD1 (5 bases). Per the germline V gene, CDR1 is GTSNPN and CDR2 is SVGIG (reference sequence). V dropped 2 bases and J dropped 8 bases, with 13 bases sitting between them. This CDR3 has 13 residues. This chain's CDR3 is CAWSLWGPDEQFF. CDR3 DNA: TGTGCCTGGAGTCTGTGGGGCCCCGATGAGCAGTTCTTC.

The chain couples TRBV20-1 to TRBJ2-7; D might be TRBD1 (6 bases). The CDR3 consists of 11 residues. Trimming left V 8 bases short and J 3 bases short, with 11 bases between. The germline V gene has CDR1 DFQATT and CDR2 SNEGSKA (reference sequence). CDR3 loop: CSTSGDYEQYF. The CDR3 coding sequence is TGCAGTACCTCAGGGGACTACGAGCAGTACTTC.

This clone came up a few times. The chain recombines TRBV9 with TRBJ2-1, with TRBD2 matching 10 bases. The CDR3 totals 16 residues. Germline loops: CDR1 SGDLS, CDR2 YYNGEE. Trimming cost V 0 bases and J 8 bases; bases outside gene matches: 8. In nucleotides, the CDR3 is TGTGCCAGCAGCGTAGGGGCTAGCGGGAGACTAGATGAGCAGTTCTTC. Protein product: CASSVGASGRLDEQFF.

The V gene is TRBV7-9, the J gene TRBJ1-2; a weak D match, TRBD1 (6 bases). Germline-derived CDR1 and CDR2 are SEHNR and FQNEAQ (reference sequence). CDR3 length: 15 residues. Trimming cost V 1 base and J 0 bases, with 9 bases left between them. CDR3 sequence reads: CASSLVRGANYGYTF. The CDR3 bases are TGTGCCAGCAGCTTAGTCAGGGGAGCTAACTATGGCTACACCTTC.

This clone has more than one count but fewer than ten. The V gene is TRBV2, the J gene TRBJ1-2; the match to TRBD1 covers 8 bases. Germline V gives CDR1 SNHLY, CDR2 FYNNEI. The CDR3 runs to 11 residues. V lost 9 bases to trimming and J lost 3 bases; unmatched junction nucleotides: 0. CDR3 in amino acids: CARTGDYGYTF. The CDR3, as DNA: TGTGCCAGGACAGGGGACTATGGCTACACCTTC.

The rearrangement joins TRBV25-1 to TRBJ1-1; D is unclear. Germline V CDR1 and CDR2: MGHDK, SYGVNS. The germline V and J ends were trimmed by 4 bases and 1 base, with 13 bases remaining between them. The CDR3 loop spans 15 amino acids. The CDR3 DNA follows: TGTGCCAGCAGTGTTTACCCGGGTAAGAACACTGAAGCTTTCTTT. Amino acids: CASSVYPGKNTEAFF.

In this sample, this clone turned up a few times. V gene TRBV6-1 combines with J gene TRBJ2-1; tentative D call: TRBD1 (5 bases). The CDR3 is made up of 14 amino acids. CDR1 is MNHNS, CDR2 SASEGT, per germline. V lost 0 bases and J 10 bases, leaving 13 bases between the germline ends. CDR3 nucleotides: TGTGCCAGCAGTGAAGCGGCTCCGACAGACGAGCAGTTCTTC. Its translation is CASSEAAPTDEQFF.

V gene TRBV11-2 combines with J gene TRBJ2-3; maybe TRBD2 (7 bases). From germline, CDR1 is SGHAT and CDR2 FQNNGV. The CDR3 runs to 15 residues. With 2 bases removed from V and 2 bases from J, the gap between germline ends came to 11 bases. CDR3 in DNA: TGTGCCAGCAGCTTAAGGGGGGGCGACACAGATACGCAGTATTTT. This translates into CASSLRGGDTDTQYF. Supplemented by reference TRBV11-2 and TRBJ2-3, the full variable domain reads EAGVAQSPRYKIIEKRQSVAFWCNPISGHATLYWYQQILGQGPKLLIQFQNNGVVDDSQLPKDRFSAERLKGVDSTLKIQPAKLEDSAVYLCASSLRGGDTDTQYFGPGTRLTVL.

The J gene is TRBJ1-1, the V gene TRBV4-3, with D possibly matching TRBD1 (5 bases). The CDR3 extends over 15 amino acids. Germline-derived CDR1 and CDR2 are LGHNA and YSLEER. The V and J ends lost 0 bases and 7 bases respectively, with 15 bases between them. The CDR3 region has the DNA TGCGCCAGCAGCCAAGAATCCCCAGGGATCGGTGAAGCTTTCTTT. Amino acid sequence: CASSQESPGIGEAFF.

The J gene is TRBJ1-1, the V gene TRBV4-3, with TRBD1 as a possible D gene (6 bases). Per the germline V gene, CDR1 is LGHNA and CDR2 is YSLEER. The length of the CDR3 is 14 residues. Trimming stripped 0 bases from V and 10 bases from J, with 15 bases between. The CDR3 bases are TGCGCCAGCAGCCAAGAAAGGGCAGGGGAACGAGCTTTCTTT. This codes for CASSQERAGERAFF.

CDR3 in amino acids: CASSVESGTEAFF. The CDR3 coding sequence is TGTGCCAGCAGCGTAGAGAGCGGAACTGAAGCTTTCTTT. The J gene is TRBJ1-1, the V gene TRBV9; D gene uncertain. The V and J ends lost 0 bases and 5 bases respectively, with 8 bases between them. Germline CDR1 and CDR2: SGDLS and YYNGEE. The CDR3 is made up of 13 amino acids.

This clone was seen a few times. The chain is built from TRBV4-2 and TRBJ1-1, with D possibly being TRBD1 (5 bases). The V and J ends lost 0 bases and 9 bases respectively, with 20 bases between them. The length of the CDR3 is 16 residues. Germline loops: CDR1 LGHNA, CDR2 YNFKEQ. The CDR3 DNA sequence: TGTGCCAGCAGCCAAGAAAGGCAATCTTTGACAGAGCAAGCTTTCTTT. It is translated as CASSQERQSLTEQAFF.

This clone was counted only a few times. The chain combines TRBV28 with TRBJ2-1, with 8 positions matching TRBD1. Germline V gene lookup returns CDR1 MDHEN and CDR2 SYDVKM. The ends lost 2 bases at V and 8 bases at J; junction bases unmatched: 5. The CDR3 runs 14 residues. CDR3 amino acids: CASSLPDRVHEQFF. Here the CDR3 DNA reads TGTGCCAGCAGTTTACCGGACAGGGTCCATGAGCAGTTCTTC.